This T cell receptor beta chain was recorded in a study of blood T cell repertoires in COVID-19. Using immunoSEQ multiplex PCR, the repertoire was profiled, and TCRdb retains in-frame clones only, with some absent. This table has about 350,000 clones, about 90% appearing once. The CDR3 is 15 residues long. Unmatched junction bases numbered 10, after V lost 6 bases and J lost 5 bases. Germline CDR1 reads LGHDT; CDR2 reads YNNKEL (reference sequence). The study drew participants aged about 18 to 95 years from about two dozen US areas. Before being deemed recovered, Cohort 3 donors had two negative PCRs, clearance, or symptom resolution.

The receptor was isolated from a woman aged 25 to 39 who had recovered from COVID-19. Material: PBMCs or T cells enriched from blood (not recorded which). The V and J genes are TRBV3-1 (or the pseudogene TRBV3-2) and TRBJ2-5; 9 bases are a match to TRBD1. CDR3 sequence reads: CASSPDRGTMETQYF. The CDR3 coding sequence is TGTGCCAGCAGTCCGGACAGGGGTACGATGGAGACCCAGTACTTC.